Presented here are 8 T cell receptor beta chains from one specimen sequenced in a study of identical twins (dated by TCRdb to the mid-2010s). Preparation of the library involved 5' RACE. Instrument used: Illumina HiSeq 2000. The raw public reads went through TCRdb reprocessing: fastp at Q25, MiXCR clone calling, in-frame beta chains kept. Identical CDR3 protein sequences are pooled into one entry, listed with their most common genes and DNA. Present in this sample are roughly 1.6 million distinct CDR3 sequences, 25% to 35% of which were seen just once. Around 0.3% of the sample is taken by the ten largest. Input material: cord blood. The receptors were sampled from a newborn girl in good health.

The V gene is TRBV2, the J gene TRBJ2-7; either TRBD1 or TRBD2 may fit D (6 bases each). The CDR3 runs 16 residues. CDR1 is SNHLY, CDR2 FYNNEI, per germline. V was trimmed by 8 bases and J by 1 base, leaving 21 bases between them. The CDR3 loop is CASSRGLLSTSYEQYF. In nucleotides, the CDR3 is TGTGCCAGCTCACGGGGGCTACTTTCGACTTCCTACGAGCAGTACTTC.

This clonotype turned up a few times. J is TRBJ1-6 and V is TRBV10-3; D is unresolved. Germline V gives CDR1 ENHRY, CDR2 SYGVKD. V lost 5 bases, J lost 0 bases, and 11 bases lay in between. The CDR3 extends over 16 amino acids. CDR3 nucleotide sequence: TGTGCCATCAGTTCTTACGCGAGCTCCTATAATTCACCCCTCCACTTT. Protein product: CAISSYASSYNSPLHF.

In this sample, this clonotype turned up a few times. This chain connects TRBV4-1 to TRBJ1-5; D remains ambiguous. Trimming shortened V by 5 bases and J by 1 base, and 15 bases separated the two germline ends. Germline CDR1 is MGHRA and CDR2 is YSYEKL. The CDR3 extends over 16 amino acids. CDR3 amino acids: CASSSLAGRSNQPQHF. DNA of the CDR3: TGCGCCAGCAGCTCCCTCGCGGGTAGGAGCAATCAGCCCCAGCATTTT.

V gene TRBV10-2 combines with J gene TRBJ1-5, with D perhaps matching TRBD1 (6 bases). This CDR3 has 14 residues. CDR1 and CDR2 (germline): WSHSY, SAAADI. Between the trimmed V and J ends, which lost 4 bases and 6 bases, there was a span of 13 bases. The CDR3 loop is CASSGTGSGQPQHF. The CDR3 DNA reads TGCGCCAGCAGTGGTACAGGGAGCGGTCAGCCCCAGCATTTT.

With respect to this clonotype: A junction boundary mismatches the germline segment, possibly from a read error. The chain uses TRBV9 and TRBJ2-3, with TRBD2 as a possible D gene (6 bases). The CDR3 covers 15 residues. From germline, CDR1 is SGDLS and CDR2 YYNGEE. The CDR3 reads CASSPLARSTGTQYF. CDR3 DNA: TGTGCCAGCAGCCCCCTAGCGCGAAGCACAGGTACGCAGTATTTT.

This clonotype was counted ten times or more. The junction and the germline gene differ at one end; a read error may be behind it. V gene TRBV5-1 combines with J gene TRBJ2-3; TRBD1 aligns across 7 bases. CDR1 SGHRS and CDR2 YFSETQ come from the germline V gene. CDR3 length: 14 residues. CDR3 region: CASSLQGRTDTQYF. DNA of the CDR3: TGTGCCAGCAGTCTACAGGGGAGAACAGATACGCAGTATTTT.

The chain couples TRBV5-1 to TRBJ1-2; 8 nucleotides line up with TRBD1. Germline values: CDR1 SGHRS, CDR2 YFSETQ. The CDR3 is made up of 16 amino acids. V trimming: 2 bases; J trimming: 8 bases; junction bases outside the gene matches: 14. As DNA, the CDR3 is TGCGCCAGCAGCTTTCGACAGGGGAGCTTCATGGGGGGCTACACCTTC. Its translation: CASSFRQGSFMGGYTF.

About this clonotype itself: A much larger clone sits a single nucleotide away, making a read error possible. The chain recombines TRBV3-1 with TRBJ2-3; perhaps TRBD1 as D (5 bases). The germline gives CDR1 LGHDT, CDR2 YNNKEL (reference sequence). This CDR3 has 12 residues. The CDR3 region is CTSSQGAHTQYF. In nucleotides, the CDR3 is TGTACCAGCAGCCAAGGGGCTCATACGCAGTATTTT.